The sequence of this T cell receptor beta chain was determined in a study of T cell changes during pregnancy in multiple sclerosis (dated by TCRdb to the late 2010s). In the study overall: In women with multiple sclerosis, the researchers looked at how the T cell repertoire shifted as pregnancy progressed.

Note on this clone: No cognate antigen has been identified for it. No much larger clone exists at a distance of one base, and base qualities are not known.

The library was made by the immunoSEQ multiplex PCR assay. TCRdb carries this immuneACCESS record with in-frame sequences only. Its versions omit some clonotypes, under half of them owing to an unresolved V gene in the studies checked, with the rest unexplained. This sample gives roughly 90,000 clones in total; around 93% of them show up just once. The ten top clones hold 0.9% to 0.95% of the sample. Taken from the germline V gene (reference sequence), the CDR1 and CDR2 loops are GTSNPN and SVGIG. Cut back by 1 base and 4 bases, the V and J ends lie 8 bases apart. Measured from the cysteine to the phenylalanine, the CDR3 is 13 residues long. The kept DNA is CDR3 alone, 39 bases in frame from the first base.

The specimen was peripheral blood, collected before pregnancy. The rearranged chain carries TRBV30 and TRBJ1-5; D gene: possibly TRBD1, on 6 matching bases. This receptor was obtained from a female donor with multiple sclerosis, enrolled in a pregnancy study. The DNA is TGTGCCTGGAGTGGGACAGAAAATCAGCCCCAGCATTTT. Translated, it reads CAWSGTENQPQHF. Full variable domain (CDR3 extended with the reference TRBV30 and TRBJ1-5 proteins): SQTIHQWPATLVQPVGSPLSLECTVEGTSNPNLYWYRQAAGRGLQLLFYSVGIGQISSEVPQNLSASRPQDRQFILSSKKLLLSDSGFYLCAWSGTENQPQHFGDGTRLSIL.